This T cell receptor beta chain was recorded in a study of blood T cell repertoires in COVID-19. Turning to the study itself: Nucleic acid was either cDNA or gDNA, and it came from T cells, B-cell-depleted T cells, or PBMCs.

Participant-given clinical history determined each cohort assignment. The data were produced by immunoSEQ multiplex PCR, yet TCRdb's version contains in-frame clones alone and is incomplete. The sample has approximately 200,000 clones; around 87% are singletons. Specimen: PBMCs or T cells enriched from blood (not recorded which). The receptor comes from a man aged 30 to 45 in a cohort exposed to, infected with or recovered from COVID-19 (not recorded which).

As DNA, the CDR3 is TGCAGCGTTAGGTTTAGTGAGGTCTACGAGCAGTACTTC. It specifies CSVRFSEVYEQYF. The rearrangement uses TRBV29-1 and TRBJ2-7; D is uncertain. This CDR3 spans 13 amino acids. In germline, CDR1 is SQVTM, CDR2 ANQGSEA. Deletions cut 5 bases from V and 3 bases from J, with 14 bases between.